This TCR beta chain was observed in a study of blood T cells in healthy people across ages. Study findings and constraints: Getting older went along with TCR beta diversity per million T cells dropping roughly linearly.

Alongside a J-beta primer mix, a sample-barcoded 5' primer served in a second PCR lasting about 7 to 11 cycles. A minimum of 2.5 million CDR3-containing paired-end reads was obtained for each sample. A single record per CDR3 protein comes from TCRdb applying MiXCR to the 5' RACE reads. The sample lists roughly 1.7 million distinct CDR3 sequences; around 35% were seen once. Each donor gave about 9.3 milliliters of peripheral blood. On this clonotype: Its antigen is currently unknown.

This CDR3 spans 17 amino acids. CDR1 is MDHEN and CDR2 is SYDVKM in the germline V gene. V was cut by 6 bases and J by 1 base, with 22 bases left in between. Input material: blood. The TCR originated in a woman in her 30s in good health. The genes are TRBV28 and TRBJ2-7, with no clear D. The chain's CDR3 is CASRPQALGRGSYEQYF. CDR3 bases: TGTGCCAGCAGACCCCAAGCCCTAGGTCGAGGTTCCTACGAGCAGTACTTC.